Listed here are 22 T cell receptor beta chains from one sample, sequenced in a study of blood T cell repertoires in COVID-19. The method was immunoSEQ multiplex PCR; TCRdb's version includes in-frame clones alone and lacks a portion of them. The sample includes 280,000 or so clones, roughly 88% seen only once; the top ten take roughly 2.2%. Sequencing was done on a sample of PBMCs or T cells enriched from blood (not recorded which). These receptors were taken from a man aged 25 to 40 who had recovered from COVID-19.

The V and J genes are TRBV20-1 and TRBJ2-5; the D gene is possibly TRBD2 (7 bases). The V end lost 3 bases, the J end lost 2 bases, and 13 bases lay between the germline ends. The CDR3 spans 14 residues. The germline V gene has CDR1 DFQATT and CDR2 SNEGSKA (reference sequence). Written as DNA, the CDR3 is TGCAGTGCTAGTAGGGGGACTAATCAAGAGACCCAGTACTTC. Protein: CSASRGTNQETQYF.

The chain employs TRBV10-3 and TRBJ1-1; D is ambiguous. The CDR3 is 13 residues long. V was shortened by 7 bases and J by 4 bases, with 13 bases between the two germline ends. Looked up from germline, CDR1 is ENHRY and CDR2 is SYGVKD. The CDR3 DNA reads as TGTGCCATCACCCGGGAATCGGGCACTGAAGCTTTCTTT. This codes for CAITRESGTEAFF.

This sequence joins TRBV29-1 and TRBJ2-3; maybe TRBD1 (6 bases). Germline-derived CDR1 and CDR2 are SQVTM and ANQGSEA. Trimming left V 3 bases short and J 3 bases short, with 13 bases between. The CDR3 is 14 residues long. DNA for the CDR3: TGCAGCGTTGAGGCCGGACAGTTTACAGATACGCAGTATTTT. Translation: CSVEAGQFTDTQYF.

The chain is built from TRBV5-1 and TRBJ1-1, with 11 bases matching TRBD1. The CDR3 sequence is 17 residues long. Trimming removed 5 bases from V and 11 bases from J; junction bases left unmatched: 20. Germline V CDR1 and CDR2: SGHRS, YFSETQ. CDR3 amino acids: CASSQFPPGQGASSAFF. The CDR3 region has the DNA TGCGCCAGCAGTCAGTTTCCCCCCGGACAGGGGGCTAGCTCGGCTTTCTTT. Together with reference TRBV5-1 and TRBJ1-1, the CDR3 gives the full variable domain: KAGVTQTPRYLIKTRGQQVTLSCSPISGHRSVSWYQQTPGQGLQFLFEYFSETQRNKGNFPGRFSGRQFSNSRSEMNVSTLELGDSALYLCASSQFPPGQGASSAFFGQGTRLTVV.

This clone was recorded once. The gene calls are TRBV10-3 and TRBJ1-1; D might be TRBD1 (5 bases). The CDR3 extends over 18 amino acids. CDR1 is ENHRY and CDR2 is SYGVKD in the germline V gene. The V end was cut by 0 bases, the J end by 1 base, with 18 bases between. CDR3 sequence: CAISESYNWQGTNTEAFF. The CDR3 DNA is TGTGCCATCAGTGAGTCCTACAACTGGCAGGGAACGAACACTGAAGCTTTCTTT.

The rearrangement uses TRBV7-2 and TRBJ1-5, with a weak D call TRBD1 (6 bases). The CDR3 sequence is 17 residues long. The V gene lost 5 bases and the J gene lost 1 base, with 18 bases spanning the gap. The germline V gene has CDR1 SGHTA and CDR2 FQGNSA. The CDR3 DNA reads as TGTGCCAGCAGCCAGGGGACCAGAAAAGCCAGCAATCAGCCCCAGCATTTT. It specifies CASSQGTRKASNQPQHF.

The CDR3 is CASSETGTGELFF. CDR3 DNA: TGTGCCAGCAGTGAAACCGGGACCGGGGAGCTGTTTTTT. This sequence joins TRBV2 and TRBJ2-2, with D uncertain. CDR3 size: 13 residues. The V end lost 2 bases, the J end lost 5 bases, and 6 bases lay between the germline ends. In germline, CDR1 is SNHLY, CDR2 FYNNEI. Using reference TRBV2 and TRBJ2-2 for the parts outside the CDR3, the full variable domain is EPEVTQTPSHQVTQMGQEVILRCVPISNHLYFYWYRQILGQKVEFLVSFYNNEISEKSEIFDDQFSVERPDGSNFTLKIRSTKLEDSAMYFCASSETGTGELFFGEGSRLTVL.

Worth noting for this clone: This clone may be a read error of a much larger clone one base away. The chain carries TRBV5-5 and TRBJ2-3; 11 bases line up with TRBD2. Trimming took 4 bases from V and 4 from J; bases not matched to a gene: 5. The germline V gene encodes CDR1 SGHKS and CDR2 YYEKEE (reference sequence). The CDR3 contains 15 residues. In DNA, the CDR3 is TGTGCCAGCAGCGTAGCGGGGGGGCCCGCAGATACGCAGTATTTT. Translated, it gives CASSVAGGPADTQYF.

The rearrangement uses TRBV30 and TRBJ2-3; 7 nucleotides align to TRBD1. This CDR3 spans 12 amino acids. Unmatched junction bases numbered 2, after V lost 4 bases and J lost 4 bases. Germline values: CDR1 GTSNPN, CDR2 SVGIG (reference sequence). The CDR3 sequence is CAWNTGADTQYF. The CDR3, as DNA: TGTGCCTGGAATACAGGGGCAGATACGCAGTATTTT.

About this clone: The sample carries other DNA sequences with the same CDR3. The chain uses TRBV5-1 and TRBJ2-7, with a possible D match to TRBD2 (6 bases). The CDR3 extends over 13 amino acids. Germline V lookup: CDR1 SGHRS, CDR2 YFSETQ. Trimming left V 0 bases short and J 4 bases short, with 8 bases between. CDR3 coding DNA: TGCGCCAGCAGCTTGGTGGGGGGTTACGAGCAGTACTTC. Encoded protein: CASSLVGGYEQYF.

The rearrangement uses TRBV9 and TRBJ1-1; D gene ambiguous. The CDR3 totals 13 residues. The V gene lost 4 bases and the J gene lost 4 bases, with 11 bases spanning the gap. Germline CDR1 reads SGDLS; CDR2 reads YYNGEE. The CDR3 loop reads CASSSRDRTEAFF. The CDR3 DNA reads TGTGCCAGCAGCTCCCGGGATCGCACTGAAGCTTTCTTT.

CDR3 sequence (DNA): TGCAGCGTTGGGACAGGCTCCTTTGGGGCCAACGTCCTGACTTTC. Amino acids: CSVGTGSFGANVLTF. V and J are TRBV29-1 and TRBJ2-6; the match to TRBD1 covers 7 bases. J was trimmed by 3 bases and V by 4 bases; bases with no gene match: 6. CDR1 and CDR2 from the germline V gene are SQVTM and ANQGSEA. The CDR3 totals 15 residues. Looking up the rest from reference TRBV29-1 and TRBJ2-6 gives the full variable domain: SAVISQKPSRDICQRGTSLTIQCQVDSQVTMMFWYRQQPGQSLTLIATANQGSEATYESGFVIDKFPISRPNLTFSTLTVSNMSPEDSSIYLCSVGTGSFGANVLTFGAGSRLTVL.

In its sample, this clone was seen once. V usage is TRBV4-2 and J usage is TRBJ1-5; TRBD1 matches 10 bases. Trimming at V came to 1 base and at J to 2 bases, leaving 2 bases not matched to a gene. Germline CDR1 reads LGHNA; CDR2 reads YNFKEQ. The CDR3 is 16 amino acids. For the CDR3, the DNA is TGTGCCAGCAGCCAAGCGGACAGGGGGGGCAATCAGCCCCAGCATTTT. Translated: CASSQADRGGNQPQHF.

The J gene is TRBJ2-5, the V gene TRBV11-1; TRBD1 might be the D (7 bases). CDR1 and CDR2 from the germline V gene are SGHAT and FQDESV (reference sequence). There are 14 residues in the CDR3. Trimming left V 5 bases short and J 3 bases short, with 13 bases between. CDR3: CASSQGGLEETQYF. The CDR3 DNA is TGTGCCAGCAGCCAGGGGGGCTTAGAAGAGACCCAGTACTTC.

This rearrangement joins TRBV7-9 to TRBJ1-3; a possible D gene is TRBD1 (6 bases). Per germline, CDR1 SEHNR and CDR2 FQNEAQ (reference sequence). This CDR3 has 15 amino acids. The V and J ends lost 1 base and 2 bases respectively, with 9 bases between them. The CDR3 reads CASSLVSGAGNTIYF. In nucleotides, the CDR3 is TGTGCCAGCAGCTTAGTTTCAGGGGCTGGAAACACCATATATTTT. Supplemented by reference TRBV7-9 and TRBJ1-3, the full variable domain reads DTGVSQNPRHKITKRGQNVTFRCDPISEHNRLYWYRQTLGQGPEFLTYFQNEAQLEKSRLLSDRFSAERPKGSFSTLEIQRTEQGDSAMYLCASSLVSGAGNTIYFGEGSWLTVV.

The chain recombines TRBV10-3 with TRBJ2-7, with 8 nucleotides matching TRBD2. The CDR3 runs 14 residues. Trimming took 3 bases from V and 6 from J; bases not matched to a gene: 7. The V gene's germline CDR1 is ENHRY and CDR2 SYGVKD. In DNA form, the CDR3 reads TGTGCCATCAGTGAATCCGGGGGGGTGACCGAGCAGTACTTC. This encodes CAISESGGVTEQYF.

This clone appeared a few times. The CDR3 loop is CASTDPTSTALTGELFF. The CDR3 nucleotides are TGTGCCAGCACCGACCCGACTAGCACCGCCTTGACCGGGGAGCTGTTTTTT. The chain couples TRBV2 to TRBJ2-2, with 7 positions matching TRBD2. Germline-derived CDR1 and CDR2 are SNHLY and FYNNEI. This CDR3 is 17 amino acids long. V trimming: 7 bases; J trimming: 5 bases; junction bases outside the gene matches: 16.

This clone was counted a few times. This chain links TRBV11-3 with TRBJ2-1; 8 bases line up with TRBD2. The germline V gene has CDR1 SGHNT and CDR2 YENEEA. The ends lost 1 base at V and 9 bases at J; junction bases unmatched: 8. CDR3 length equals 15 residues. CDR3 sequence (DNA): TGTGCCAGCAGCTTAGTGGCGGGGGGACTAGGTGAGCAGTTCTTC. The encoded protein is CASSLVAGGLGEQFF.

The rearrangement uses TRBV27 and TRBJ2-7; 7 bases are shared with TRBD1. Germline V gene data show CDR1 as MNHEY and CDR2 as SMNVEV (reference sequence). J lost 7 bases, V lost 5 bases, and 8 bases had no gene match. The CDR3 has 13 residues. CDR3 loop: CASSVTGLREQYF. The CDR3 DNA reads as TGTGCCAGCAGTGTGACAGGGCTTAGGGAGCAGTACTTC.

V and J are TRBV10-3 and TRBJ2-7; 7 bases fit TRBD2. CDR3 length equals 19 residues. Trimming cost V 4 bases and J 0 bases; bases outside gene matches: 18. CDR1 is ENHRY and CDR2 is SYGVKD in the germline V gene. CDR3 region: CAISGGLAGGTQDSYEQYF. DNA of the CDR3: TGTGCCATCAGTGGTGGTTTAGCGGGCGGGACGCAGGACTCCTACGAGCAGTACTTC.

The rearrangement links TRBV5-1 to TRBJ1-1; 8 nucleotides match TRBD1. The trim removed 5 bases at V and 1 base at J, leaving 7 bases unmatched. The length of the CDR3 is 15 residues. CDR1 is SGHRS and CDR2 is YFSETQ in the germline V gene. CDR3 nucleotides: TGCGCCAGCAGAAGAACGGGACAGGAGAACACTGAAGCTTTCTTT. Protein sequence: CASRRTGQENTEAFF.

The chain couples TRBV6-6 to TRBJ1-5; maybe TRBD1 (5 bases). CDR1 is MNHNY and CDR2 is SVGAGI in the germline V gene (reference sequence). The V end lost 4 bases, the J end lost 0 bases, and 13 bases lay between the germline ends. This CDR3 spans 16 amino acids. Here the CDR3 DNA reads TGTGCCAGCAGTTTCTTGGACAATTATAGCAATCAGCCCCAGCATTTT. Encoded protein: CASSFLDNYSNQPQHF.